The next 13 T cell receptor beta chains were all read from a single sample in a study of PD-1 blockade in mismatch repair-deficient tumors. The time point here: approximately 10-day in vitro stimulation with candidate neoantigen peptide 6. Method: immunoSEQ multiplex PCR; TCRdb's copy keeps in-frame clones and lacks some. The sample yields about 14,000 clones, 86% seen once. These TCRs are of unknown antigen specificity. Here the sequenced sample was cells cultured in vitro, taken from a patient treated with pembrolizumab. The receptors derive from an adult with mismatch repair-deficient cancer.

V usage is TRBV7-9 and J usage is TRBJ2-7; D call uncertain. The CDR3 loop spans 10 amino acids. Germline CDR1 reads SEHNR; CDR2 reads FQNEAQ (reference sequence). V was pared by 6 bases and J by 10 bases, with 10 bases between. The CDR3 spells CASRGSEQYF. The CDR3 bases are TGTGCCAGCAGGGGGTCGGAACAGTACTTC.

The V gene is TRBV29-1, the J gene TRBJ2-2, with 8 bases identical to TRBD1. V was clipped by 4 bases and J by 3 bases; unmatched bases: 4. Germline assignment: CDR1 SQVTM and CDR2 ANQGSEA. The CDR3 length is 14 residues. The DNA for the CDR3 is TGCAGCGTTGCTGGGACAGGTGACACCGGGGAGCTGTTTTTT. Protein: CSVAGTGDTGELFF.

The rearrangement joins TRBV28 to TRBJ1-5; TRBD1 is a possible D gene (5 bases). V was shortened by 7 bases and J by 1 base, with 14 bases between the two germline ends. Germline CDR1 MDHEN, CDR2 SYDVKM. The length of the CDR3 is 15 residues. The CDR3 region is CASTWGGISNQPQHF. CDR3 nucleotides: TGTGCCAGCACCTGGGGCGGAATAAGCAATCAGCCCCAGCATTTT.

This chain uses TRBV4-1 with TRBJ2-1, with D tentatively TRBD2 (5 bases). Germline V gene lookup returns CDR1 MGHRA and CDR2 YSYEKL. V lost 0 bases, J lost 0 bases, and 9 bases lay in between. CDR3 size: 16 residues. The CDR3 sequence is CASSQDRLSSYNEQFF. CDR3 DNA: TGCGCCAGCAGCCAAGATAGACTAAGCTCCTACAATGAGCAGTTCTTC.

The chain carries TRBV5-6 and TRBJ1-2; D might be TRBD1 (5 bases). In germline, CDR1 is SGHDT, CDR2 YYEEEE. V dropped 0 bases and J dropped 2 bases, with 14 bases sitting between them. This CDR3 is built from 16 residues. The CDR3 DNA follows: TGTGCCAGCAGCTTGGCCTACGGAAAGGGGAACTATGGCTACACCTTC. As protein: CASSLAYGKGNYGYTF.

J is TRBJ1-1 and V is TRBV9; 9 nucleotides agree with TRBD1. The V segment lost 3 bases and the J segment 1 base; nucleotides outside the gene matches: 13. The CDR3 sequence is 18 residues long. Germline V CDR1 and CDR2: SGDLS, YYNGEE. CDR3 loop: CASSAGLQGARRNTEAFF. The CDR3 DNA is TGTGCCAGCAGCGCGGGCTTACAGGGGGCGAGGAGGAACACTGAAGCTTTCTTT. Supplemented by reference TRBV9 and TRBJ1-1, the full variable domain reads DSGVTQTPKHLITATGQRVTLRCSPRSGDLSVYWYQQSLDQGLQFLIQYYNGEERAKGNILERFSAQQFPDLHSELNLSSLELGDSALYFCASSAGLQGARRNTEAFFGQGTRLTVV.

As DNA, the CDR3 is TGTGCCACCCACCGTCTAGCGGCGAGCTACGAGCAGTACTTC. Translated: CATHRLAASYEQYF. The chain employs TRBV21-1 and TRBJ2-7; TRBD2, the D gene given by the table, was not confirmed from the DNA. TRBV21-1 is marked as a pseudogene. The CDR3 has 14 residues.

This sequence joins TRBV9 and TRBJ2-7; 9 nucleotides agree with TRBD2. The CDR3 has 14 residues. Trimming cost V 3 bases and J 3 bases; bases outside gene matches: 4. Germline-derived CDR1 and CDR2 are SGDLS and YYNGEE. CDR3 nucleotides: TGTGCCAGCAGCGCCAGCGGGGGGAACTACGAGCAGTACTTC. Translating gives CASSASGGNYEQYF.

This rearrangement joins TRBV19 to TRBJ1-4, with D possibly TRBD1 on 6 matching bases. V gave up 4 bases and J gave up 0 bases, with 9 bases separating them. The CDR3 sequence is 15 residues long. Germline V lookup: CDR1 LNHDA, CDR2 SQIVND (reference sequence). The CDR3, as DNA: TGTGCCAGTAGTAGAGGGGGGTCAACTAATGAAAAACTGTTTTTT. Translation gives CASSRGGSTNEKLFF.

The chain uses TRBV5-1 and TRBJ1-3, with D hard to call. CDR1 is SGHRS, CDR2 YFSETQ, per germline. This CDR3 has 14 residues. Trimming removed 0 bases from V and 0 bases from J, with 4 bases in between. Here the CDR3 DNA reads TGCGCCAGCAGCTTGGAAGCCTCTGGAAACACCATATATTTT. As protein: CASSLEASGNTIYF.

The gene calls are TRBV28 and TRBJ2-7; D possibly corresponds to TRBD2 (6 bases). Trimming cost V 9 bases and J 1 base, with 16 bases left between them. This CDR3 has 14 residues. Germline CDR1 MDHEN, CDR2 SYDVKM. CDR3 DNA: TGTGCCAGTACAACACAGGAGGGGTCCTACGAGCAGTACTTC. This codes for CASTTQEGSYEQYF.

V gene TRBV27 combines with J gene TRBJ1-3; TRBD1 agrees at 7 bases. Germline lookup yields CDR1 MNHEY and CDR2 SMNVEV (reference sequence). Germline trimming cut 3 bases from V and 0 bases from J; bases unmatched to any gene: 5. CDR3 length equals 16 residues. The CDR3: CASSFTGVSSGNTIYF. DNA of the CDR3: TGTGCCAGCAGTTTCACAGGGGTGAGCTCTGGAAACACCATATATTTT.

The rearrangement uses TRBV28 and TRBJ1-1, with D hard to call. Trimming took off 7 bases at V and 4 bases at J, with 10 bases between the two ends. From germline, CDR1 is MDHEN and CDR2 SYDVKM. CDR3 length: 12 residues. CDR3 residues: CASTDPGTEAFF. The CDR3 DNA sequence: TGTGCCAGCACCGACCCTGGCACTGAAGCTTTCTTT.